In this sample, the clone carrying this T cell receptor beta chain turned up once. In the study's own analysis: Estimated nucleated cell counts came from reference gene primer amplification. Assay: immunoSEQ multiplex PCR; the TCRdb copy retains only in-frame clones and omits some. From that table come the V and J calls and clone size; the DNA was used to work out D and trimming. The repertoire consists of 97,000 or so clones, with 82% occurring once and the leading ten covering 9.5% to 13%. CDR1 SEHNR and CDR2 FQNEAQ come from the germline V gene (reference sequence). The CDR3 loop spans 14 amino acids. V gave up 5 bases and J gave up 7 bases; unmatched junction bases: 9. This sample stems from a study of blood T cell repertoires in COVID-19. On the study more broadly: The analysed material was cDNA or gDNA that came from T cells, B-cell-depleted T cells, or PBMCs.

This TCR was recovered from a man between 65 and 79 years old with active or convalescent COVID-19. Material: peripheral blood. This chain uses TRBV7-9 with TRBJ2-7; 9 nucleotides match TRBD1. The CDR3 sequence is CASSPTGGEREQYF. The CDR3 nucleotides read TGTGCCAGCAGCCCGACAGGGGGGGAAAGGGAGCAGTACTTC.